This entry concerns a single T cell receptor (beta chain). Its antigen remains unidentified. Base qualities are not provided; no much larger clone lies one nucleotide away. Library creation used the immunoSEQ multiplex PCR assay. The multiplex PCR relied on a mix of 60 forward primers for TCR Vbeta segments and 13 reverse primers for TCR Jbeta segments. The CDR3 region of rearranged TCR beta genes was amplified from genomic DNA by a multiplex PCR assay. On the Illumina HiSeq System, the amplified TCR beta libraries were sequenced as 87-base-pair reads. On the authors' methods: In a later analysis, 80 million or so unique TCR beta chains were counted across the roughly 670 repertoires, and around 10 million of these chains were shared by at least two donors. A nearest-neighbor algorithm error-corrected the raw reads and collapsed the reads into unique sequences, merging closely related sequences to remove PCR and sequencing errors. Alignment of CDR3 sequences to IMGT reference sequences was used to assign V, D and J gene segments. For a sequence to be retained, at least a six-nucleotide match to both a V gene segment and a J gene segment was required. A rearrangement counted as productive if the CDR3 had no stop codons and remained in frame with V and J, and every other rearrangement counted as non-productive. Following IMGT convention, CDR3 was defined as the stretch from the second conserved V-encoded cysteine to the conserved J-encoded phenylalanine. In an earlier analysis of more than 550 of the donors, sequences lacking an unambiguous match to a single V gene segment were excluded. In an earlier analysis of several hundred of the donors, V segments were called functional above 56.7% productive rearrangements and were called segregating when the between-donor standard deviation exceeded 5%. To diagnose cytomegalovirus status from the catalog of TCR beta chain sequences, a statistical classification framework was built. In a later analysis, V and J genes were assigned by comparing TCR nucleotide sequences against IMGT/GENE-DB human TR gene sequences. In a later analysis, CDR3 sequences and most-parsimonious VDJ recombination scenarios were assigned using the TCRdist pipeline. In a later analysis, each TCR beta chain was defined by its CDR3 amino acid sequence together with its V-gene family, and reads lacking a unique V-gene family were excluded. To address suspected cross-contamination and a sequencing artifact, a later analysis removed roughly 580 highly shared, low-generation-probability nucleotide sequences. In a later analysis, a clonal expansion index was calculated for each public chain from normalized within-repertoire ranks of inferred template counts. A later analysis computed generation probabilities with a VDJ recombination model fitted to out-of-frame rearrangements, and checked the results against IGoR. Hypergeometric tests were used in a later analysis to score TCR-TCR, TCR-HLA and TCR-CMV co-occurrence, with a repertoire-size bias correction applied to the TCR pairs. In a later analysis, false discovery rates were estimated by permuting HLA or CMV assignments 20 times. In a later analysis, co-occurring TCRs were grouped using DBSCAN, and TCRdist sequence similarity was added for clustering within HLA-allele-positive subsets. For co-occurrence clustering, repertoires with fewer than 30,000 or more than 120,000 public chains were excluded, along with four to six repertoires with anomalous nucleotide sharing. TCRdb retrieved this table from immuneACCESS and kept in-frame rearrangements only. Not all clones are present; in checked studies, unresolved V genes account for under half, and no reason is known for the remainder. V and J calls and clone size come straight from that table; D and trimming were deduced from the DNA. The sample yields 120,000 or so clones; 78% were counted once. The ten largest clones represent approximately 10% of the sample.

The cohort was made up of 650 to 700 healthy bone marrow donors. Cohort members were all nominally healthy when sampled, although unrecorded immune exposures were likely present. The donor was CMV seropositive and belonged to the group of 250 to 300 seropositive cohort members. Each donor provided a peripheral blood sample, and peripheral blood mononuclear cells were used for TCR beta sequencing. Genomic DNA was extracted from the blood cell samples with the Qiagen DNeasy Blood Extraction Kit. The data are from a study of cytomegalovirus exposure and HLA in healthy donors (dated by TCRdb to the late 2010s). Some background on the complete study: In an earlier analysis of 450 to 750 of the donors, less than 350 Gb of sequence data and 90 million to 120 million unique TCR beta sequences from 180 million or so T cells were reported. Roughly 300 gigabases of sequencing data and tens of millions of unique TCR sequences were included in an early release covering roughly 600 HLA-typed donors. Among the roughly 400 genotyped donors, around 81% belonged to the genetic ancestry cluster associated with self-reported Caucasian donors. The study was designed to test whether signatures of past pathogen exposure could be identified by cataloging public T cell receptors. The T cell repertoires of several hundred subjects were profiled by immunosequencing and related to cytomegalovirus serostatus. Besides the first cohort of approximately 670 subjects, a separate validation cohort made up of 120 different subjects was used. To predict cytomegalovirus infection status, the study brought together high-throughput TCR immunosequencing, statistical association of individual TCRs with disease status, and machine learning. In a later analysis, previously published TCR beta repertoires from about 640 donors were re-analyzed and high-resolution HLA genotyping was added so that TCR occurrence patterns could be studied. Rather than drawing on any new phenotypic data, the later analysis identified candidate immune exposures from TCR beta sequences and the way those sequences occurred across donors. To decide whether each TCR beta V gene segment behaved as functional or pseudogenic, an earlier analysis of 587 of the donors relied on high-throughput TCR beta sequencing. Donor age, sex, ethnicity and CMV serostatus were collected together with the repertoire data. A later genetic analysis used genome-wide SNP genotypes for 398 of the 666 donors, treating that subset as a discovery cohort. All discovery cohort repertoires had been generated using a single sequencing platform. HLA typing included class I and class II loci at four-digit resolution. Typing coverage varied by locus: roughly 629-630 donors for A, B, C, DRB1 and DQB1; approximately 560 for DQA1; over 600 for DPA1; 400 to 480 for DPB1. A handful of DR-DQ haplotypes were handled as single units for association and clustering because linkage in the cohort was strong. Across 398 genotyped donors of the cohort, an average of about 240,000 unique TCR beta nucleotide sequences per donor were sequenced, and roughly a sixth of those sequences were non-productive. Results the study describes overall, beyond this receptor: The only immune exposure information available for the cohort was CMV serostatus. Assigning TCR associations to individual alleles was difficult when HLA alleles, especially DR and DQ, strongly co-occurred. A later genetic analysis associated a missense DCLRE1C variant with V-gene and J-gene trimming of TCR beta chains, and an independent cohort replicated the association. Correlated functional status among segregating V segments might be attributable to linkage disequilibrium, but an unknown experimental factor could not be ruled out. A later analysis found that most CMV-associated TCR beta chains appeared HLA-restricted, with HLA associations seemingly driven largely by CMV exposure. The sequencing pipeline was judged likely to have produced a cluster of highly shared sequence variants as a technical artifact. The study gave a list of more than 150 TCR beta chains associated with cytomegalovirus. According to the authors, the approach could potentially be generalized to other disease states and immunological phenotypes. Because HLA typing was unavailable for some donors at each locus, only the typed subset was used in association tests. A later genetic analysis reported fewer N-insertions in productive TCRs among donors in an Asian-associated ancestry cluster than the roughly 690-donor mean. In an earlier analysis of about 550 of the donors, most TCR beta V segments were observed in productive rearrangements about 87% or about 30% of the time, broadly matching IMGT annotations. The presence/absence analyses assumed that sequencing depth was roughly uniform across donors, and that assumption may not be true. In a later analysis, several top co-occurrence clusters were reported to appear linked to parvovirus B19, influenza, CMV and Epstein-Barr virus. At a false discovery rate of 0.05, a later analysis linked under 20,000 TCR beta sequences to specific HLA alleles. A further reported finding was that TCR beta sequences accurately predicted the HLA-A and HLA-B alleles for most subjects in the first cohort. The 87-base-pair reads could not distinguish some IMGT-functional V segments, including TRBV6-2 and TRBV6-3, so those segments were excluded. According to a later analysis, TCR association rates differed among HLA loci, with DRB1 alleles showing the most associated TCRs and HLA-C alleles showing the fewest. This cohort had only TCR beta chains sequenced, and the lack of alpha or paired-chain data limited which features could be detected. In a later analysis, HLA-associated TCR beta chains showed more clonal expansion and lower generation probabilities than non-associated chains that were equally common. The classifier was reported to diagnose cytomegalovirus status with high specificity and sensitivity in both the original and validation cohorts. The earlier analysis of 450 to 700 of the donors excluded roughly 16 rarely observed V segments, including chromosome 9 orphons, because counts were too low. In vitro tests confirmed that a few of the cytomegalovirus-associated TCR beta chains recognize cytomegalovirus antigens. Most TCR sequences were seen in very few donors, while some public TCRs were found in many individuals.

The cysteine opens and the phenylalanine closes a CDR3 of 13 amino acids. Left in the record is the CDR3 DNA by itself, 39 bases read in frame from the first base. V ends up 6 bases short and J 4 bases short, with an unmatched junction base count of 3. The germline V gene provides CDR1 MDHEN and CDR2 SYDVKM. The chain is made from TRBV28 and TRBJ1-3, and 7 bases in between align with TRBD1. The sequenced material came from PBMCs. The sequence was obtained from a man aged 25 to 40 in good health and CMV-seropositive. The DNA reads TGTGCCAGCAGAAACAGGGGAGGAAACACCATATATTTT. This sequence encodes CASRNRGGNTIYF.